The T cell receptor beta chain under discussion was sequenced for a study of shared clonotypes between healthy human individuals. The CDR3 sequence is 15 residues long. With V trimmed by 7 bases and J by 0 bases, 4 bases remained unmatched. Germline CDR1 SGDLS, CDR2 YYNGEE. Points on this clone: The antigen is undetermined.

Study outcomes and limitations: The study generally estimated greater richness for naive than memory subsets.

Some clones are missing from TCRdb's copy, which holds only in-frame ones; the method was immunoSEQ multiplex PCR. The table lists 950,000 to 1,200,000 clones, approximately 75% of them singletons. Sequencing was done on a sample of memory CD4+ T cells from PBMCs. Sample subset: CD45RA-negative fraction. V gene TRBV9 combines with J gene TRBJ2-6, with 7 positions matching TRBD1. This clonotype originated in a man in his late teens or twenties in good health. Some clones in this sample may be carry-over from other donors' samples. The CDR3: CASRQGNSGANVLTF. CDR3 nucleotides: TGTGCCAGCCGACAGGGTAACTCTGGGGCCAACGTCCTGACTTTC. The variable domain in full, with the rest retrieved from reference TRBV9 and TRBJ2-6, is DSGVTQTPKHLITATGQRVTLRCSPRSGDLSVYWYQQSLDQGLQFLIQYYNGEERAKGNILERFSAQQFPDLHSELNLSSLELGDSALYFCASRQGNSGANVLTFGAGSRLTVL.